The 27 T cell receptor beta chains below were found in one sample sequenced in a study of T cells in Graves' hyperthyroidism and ophthalmopathy. The investigators amplified TCR beta CDR3 regions from RNA transcripts. First-round RT-PCR targeting the TCR CDR3 was performed with the HTBI primer set. Each CDR3 protein gets one entry after TCRdb re-called the multiplex PCR reads with MiXCR. The data contain hundreds of thousands of distinct CDR3 sequences, 12% to 15% of them singletons. Sequenced sample: blood. The receptors shown here come from a woman in her 40s with Graves' hyperthyroidism.

The table lists this clonotype with many counts. This chain links TRBV2 with TRBJ1-2; no clear D. Germline V gene sequence: CDR1 SNHLY, CDR2 FYNNEI. The CDR3 has 13 residues. Trimming left V 7 bases short and J 2 bases short, with 11 bases between. The CDR3: CASNSDGNYGYTF. Written as DNA, the CDR3 is TGTGCCAGCAATTCGGACGGAAACTATGGCTACACCTTC.

This chain links TRBV15 with TRBJ1-2; D perhaps matches TRBD1 (5 bases). The CDR3 extends over 14 amino acids. Per the germline V gene, CDR1 is LNHNV and CDR2 is YYDKDF (reference sequence). The V end was cut by 0 bases, the J end by 4 bases, with 9 bases between. The CDR3 protein is CATSRDLQVYGYTF. Written as DNA, the CDR3 is TGTGCCACCAGCAGAGATTTACAGGTCTATGGCTACACCTTC.

The chain has TRBV18 and TRBJ2-7; D possibly uses TRBD1 or TRBD2 (5 bases each). Trimming pared 3 bases from V and 7 bases from J, leaving 22 bases between. The V gene's germline CDR1 is KGHSH and CDR2 LQKENI. The CDR3 sequence is 16 residues long. This chain's CDR3 is CASSPLLTGTADEQYF. For the CDR3, the DNA is TGTGCCAGCTCACCCCTCTTAACCGGGACGGCGGATGAGCAGTACTTC.

This clonotype was seen only a few times. The chain combines TRBV27 with TRBJ1-2, with 7 bases fitting TRBD1. The V gene end was trimmed by 4 bases and the J gene end by 5 bases; junction bases not matched to a gene: 13. The germline CDR1 and CDR2 sequences are MNHEY and SMNVEV (reference sequence). The CDR3 covers 16 residues. The DNA of the CDR3 is TGTGCCAGCAGTTCCGGATCTTGGACAGGAGCGTATGGCTACACCTTC. Translated: CASSSGSWTGAYGYTF.

The genes are TRBV30 and TRBJ2-6; possibly TRBD2 for D (5 bases). The CDR3 is 15 amino acids. Germline values: CDR1 GTSNPN, CDR2 SVGIG (reference sequence). V was clipped by 5 bases and J by 0 bases, with 11 bases between them. CDR3: CAWAAALSGANVLTF. The DNA for the CDR3 is TGTGCCTGGGCAGCGGCCCTCTCTGGGGCCAACGTCCTGACTTTC. The variable domain in full, with the rest retrieved from reference TRBV30 and TRBJ2-6, is SQTIHQWPATLVQPVGSPLSLECTVEGTSNPNLYWYRQAAGRGLQLLFYSVGIGQISSEVPQNLSASRPQDRQFILSSKKLLLSDSGFYLCAWAAALSGANVLTFGAGSRLTVL.

This clonotype was detected ten times or more. The genes are TRBV30 and TRBJ1-2, with D perhaps matching TRBD1 (5 bases). V was shortened by 2 bases and J by 7 bases, with 23 bases between the two germline ends. The CDR3 totals 16 residues. Germline CDR1 and CDR2: GTSNPN and SVGIG (reference sequence). CDR3 residues: CAWSSTYSGTVGGYTF. CDR3 DNA: TGTGCCTGGAGTTCCACCTATTCAGGGACCGTGGGTGGCTACACCTTC.

The V gene is TRBV4-2, the J gene TRBJ2-7; 11 bases agree with TRBD2. This CDR3 spans 16 amino acids. Trimming at V came to 0 bases and at J to 4 bases, leaving 5 bases not matched to a gene. Germline values: CDR1 LGHNA, CDR2 YNFKEQ. The CDR3, as DNA: TGTGCCAGCAGCCAAGAAGGGACTAGCGGAGTTTACGAGCAGTACTTC. It specifies CASSQEGTSGVYEQYF.

This clonotype was picked up a small number of times. The chain carries TRBV27 and TRBJ2-3; 9 bases map to TRBD2. Germline assignment: CDR1 MNHEY and CDR2 SMNVEV (reference sequence). The CDR3 extends over 14 amino acids. V trimming: 7 bases; J trimming: 4 bases; junction bases outside the gene matches: 6. This chain's CDR3 is CASTPSGTPDTQYF. In DNA form, the CDR3 reads TGTGCCAGCACCCCTAGCGGGACTCCAGATACGCAGTATTTT.

The chain is built from TRBV5-1 and TRBJ1-2; a possible D gene is TRBD1 (5 bases). V was trimmed by 4 bases and J by 3 bases, leaving 13 bases between them. The CDR3 covers 14 residues. Per the germline V gene, CDR1 is SGHRS and CDR2 is YFSETQ. This CDR3 reads CASSPSMGDYGYTF. CDR3 sequence (DNA): TGCGCCAGCAGCCCAAGTATGGGGGACTATGGCTACACCTTC.

There are a few counts of this clonotype. The CDR3 reads CATSDSRQVDQPQHF. The DNA of the CDR3 is TGTGCCACCAGTGATTCCAGACAGGTGGATCAGCCCCAGCATTTT. The gene calls are TRBV24-1 and TRBJ1-5; D might be TRBD1 (6 bases). Germline V gene data show CDR1 as KGHDR and CDR2 as SFDVKD. The V gene lost 2 bases and the J gene lost 5 bases, with 12 bases spanning the gap. The CDR3 extends over 15 amino acids.

The V gene is TRBV14, the J gene TRBJ2-3; D is possibly TRBD2 (6 bases). Germline CDR1 and CDR2: SGHDN and FVKESK. The V gene lost 0 bases and the J gene lost 4 bases, with 23 bases spanning the gap. This CDR3 spans 19 amino acids. The CDR3 region has the DNA TGTGCCAGCAGCCAAGATTTAGGAGGAGCGGGCAGATTAGCAGATACGCAGTATTTT. Residues: CASSQDLGGAGRLADTQYF.

This clonotype showed up many times. The chain links TRBV2 to TRBJ2-1; a weak D match, TRBD2 (7 bases). The germline CDR1 and CDR2 sequences are SNHLY and FYNNEI. Trimming cost V 5 bases and J 7 bases, with 21 bases left between them. CDR3 length: 16 amino acids. This chain's CDR3 is CASSWGGGSNGNEQFF. For the CDR3, the DNA is TGTGCCAGCAGTTGGGGGGGCGGGAGCAACGGTAATGAGCAGTTCTTC.

This clonotype was seen ten or more times. V is TRBV18 and J is TRBJ1-1, with D possibly matching TRBD1 (6 bases). Trimming cost V 5 bases and J 5 bases, with 15 bases left between them. Germline assignment: CDR1 KGHSH and CDR2 LQKENI. The CDR3 loop spans 14 amino acids. This chain's CDR3 is CASSGGGGGTEAFF. CDR3 in DNA: TGTGCCAGCTCAGGGGGCGGCGGGGGTACTGAAGCTTTCTTT. The variable domain in full, completed from reference TRBV18 and TRBJ1-1, reads NAGVMQNPRHLVRRRGQEARLRCSPMKGHSHVYWYRQLPEEGLKFMVYLQKENIIDESGMPKERFSAEFPKEGPSILRIQQVVRGDSAAYFCASSGGGGGTEAFFGQGTRLTVV.

The chain joins TRBV5-1 to TRBJ2-7; 7 positions agree with TRBD2. Looked up from germline, CDR1 is SGHRS and CDR2 is YFSETQ. The CDR3 is made up of 16 amino acids. V trimming: 0 bases; J trimming: 5 bases; junction bases outside the gene matches: 11. The CDR3, as DNA: TGCGCCAGCAGCTTGGGAGGGGAGGGAGCTAGTGACGAGCAGTACTTC. Protein product: CASSLGGEGASDEQYF.

V usage is TRBV12-3 or TRBV12-4 and J usage is TRBJ2-5, with TRBD2 identical over 9 bases. J lost 1 base, V lost 3 bases, and 6 bases had no gene match. CDR3 length equals 16 residues. In nucleotides, the CDR3 is TGTGCCAGCAGTTTCGTTAGCGGGGGCTCCCAAGAGACCCAGTACTTC. This gives the protein CASSFVSGGSQETQYF.

This clonotype was seen many times. The chain carries TRBV11-2 and TRBJ2-7, with 9 bases that match TRBD2. The CDR3 contains 15 residues. V trimming: 4 bases; J trimming: 3 bases; junction bases outside the gene matches: 7. CDR1 is SGHAT, CDR2 FQNNGV, per germline. The CDR3 nucleotides read TGTGCCAGCAGCTCAGATAGCGGGGGCTTCTACGAGCAGTACTTC. Translated: CASSSDSGGFYEQYF.

This chain joins TRBV5-1 and TRBJ2-7; D not resolved. Trimming cost V 8 bases and J 5 bases, with 20 bases left between them. Per germline, CDR1 SGHRS and CDR2 YFSETQ. CDR3 length equals 14 residues. CDR3 sequence: CASKVIPGIDEQYF. DNA of the CDR3: TGCGCCAGTAAGGTTATTCCAGGTATCGACGAGCAGTACTTC.

This rearrangement joins TRBV5-1 to TRBJ1-6; unclear D gene. The CDR3 totals 14 residues. Germline CDR1 and CDR2: SGHRS and YFSETQ. Between the trimmed V and J ends, which lost 0 bases and 3 bases, there was a span of 4 bases. The CDR3, as DNA: TGCGCCAGCAGCTTGGAGGGCTATAATTCACCCCTCCACTTT. Translated, it gives CASSLEGYNSPLHF.

This clonotype was seen repeatedly, ten times or more. The chain joins TRBV28 to TRBJ2-2; 8 bases are a match to TRBD1. J was trimmed by 1 base and V by 6 bases; bases with no gene match: 7. Germline V CDR1 and CDR2: MDHEN, SYDVKM. This CDR3 spans 16 amino acids. CDR3 amino acids: CASRAHRGVNTGELFF. The CDR3 DNA follows: TGTGCCAGCAGAGCACACAGGGGGGTGAACACCGGGGAGCTGTTTTTT.

This chain links TRBV5-1 with TRBJ1-4; D is possibly TRBD1 (5 bases). CDR3 length: 14 residues. With 4 bases removed from V and 5 bases from J, the gap between germline ends came to 12 bases. Germline V lookup: CDR1 SGHRS, CDR2 YFSETQ. CDR3 bases: TGCGCCAGCAGCATTGGGGAGGGGAATGAAAAACTGTTTTTT. Protein: CASSIGEGNEKLFF.

This clonotype was counted many times. This chain links TRBV11-2 with TRBJ1-1; TRBD1 is a possible D gene (5 bases). V lost 6 bases and J lost 3, with 11 bases in between. Germline loops: CDR1 SGHAT, CDR2 FQNNGV. The CDR3 runs to 13 residues. The CDR3 loop reads CASRGVWDTEAFF. CDR3 DNA: TGTGCCAGCAGGGGGGTATGGGACACTGAAGCTTTCTTT.

In this sample, this clonotype turned up a few times. The chain couples TRBV6-1 to TRBJ2-3; D is uncertain. With 8 bases removed from V and 0 bases from J, the gap between germline ends came to 12 bases. Per the germline V gene, CDR1 is MNHNS and CDR2 is SASEGT. The CDR3 runs to 14 residues. CDR3 sequence (DNA): TGTGCCAGCCGGCAACCCTCTAGCACAGATACGCAGTATTTT. Translated, it gives CASRQPSSTDTQYF.

Notes on this clonotype: It is likely a read error, because the conserved phenylalanine at the end of the CDR3 is missing. The J gene is TRBJ2-7, the V gene TRBV4-1; 10 nucleotides line up with TRBD1. The CDR3 extends over 17 amino acids. Per germline, CDR1 MGHRA and CDR2 YSYEKL. With 3 bases clipped from V and 0 bases from J, the junction kept 8 bases outside the gene matches. The CDR3 DNA follows: TGCGCCAGCAGCCAGTTGACAGGGGGCGCGGGCTCCTACGAGCAGTACTAC. Amino acids: CASSQLTGGAGSYEQYY.

This clonotype was found many times. The gene calls are TRBV4-1 and TRBJ1-5, with D uncertain. The V end was cut by 2 bases, the J end by 9 bases, with 11 bases between. The length of the CDR3 is 13 residues. CDR1 and CDR2 from the germline V gene are MGHRA and YSYEKL. The CDR3 sequence: CASSQQSYGPQHF. CDR3 nucleotides: TGCGCCAGCAGCCAACAGTCTTATGGGCCCCAGCATTTT.

This clonotype has ten or more counts. V gene TRBV27 combines with J gene TRBJ2-7; a weak D match, TRBD1 (6 bases). Per the germline V gene, CDR1 is MNHEY and CDR2 is SMNVEV (reference sequence). The CDR3 consists of 17 residues. V gave up 5 bases and J gave up 5 bases, with 25 bases separating them. The CDR3 spells CASSPQPPRRGRDEQYF. The CDR3, as DNA: TGTGCCAGCAGTCCCCAACCCCCCCGCAGGGGACGGGACGAGCAGTACTTC.

In the case of this clonotype: This may arise from a read error, as a much more abundant clone is one base away. The chain couples TRBV5-1 to TRBJ2-1; 9 bases align to TRBD1. The J call is in doubt because the DNA end fits TRBJ2-7 better. The germline V gene has CDR1 SGHRS and CDR2 YFSETQ. The CDR3 extends over 14 amino acids. CDR3 sequence reads: CASEWGTGLNEQYF. Here the CDR3 DNA reads TGCGCCAGCGAATGGGGGACAGGGCTTAATGAGCAGTACTTC.

This clonotype turned up a few times. The rearrangement uses TRBV7-2 and TRBJ2-7; D is unresolved. Germline CDR1 reads SGHTA; CDR2 reads FQGNSA. This CDR3 has 12 residues. V was clipped by 3 bases and J by 7 bases, with 10 bases between them. CDR3 amino acids: CASSLWQAEQYF. The DNA for the CDR3 is TGTGCCAGCAGCTTGTGGCAGGCAGAGCAGTACTTC. The full variable domain, its missing parts supplied by reference TRBV7-2 and TRBJ2-7, is GAGVSQSPSNKVTEKGKDVELRCDPISGHTALYWYRQSLGQGLEFLIYFQGNSAPDKSGLPSDRFSAERTGGSVSTLTIQRTQQEDSAVYLCASSLWQAEQYFGPGTRLTVT.